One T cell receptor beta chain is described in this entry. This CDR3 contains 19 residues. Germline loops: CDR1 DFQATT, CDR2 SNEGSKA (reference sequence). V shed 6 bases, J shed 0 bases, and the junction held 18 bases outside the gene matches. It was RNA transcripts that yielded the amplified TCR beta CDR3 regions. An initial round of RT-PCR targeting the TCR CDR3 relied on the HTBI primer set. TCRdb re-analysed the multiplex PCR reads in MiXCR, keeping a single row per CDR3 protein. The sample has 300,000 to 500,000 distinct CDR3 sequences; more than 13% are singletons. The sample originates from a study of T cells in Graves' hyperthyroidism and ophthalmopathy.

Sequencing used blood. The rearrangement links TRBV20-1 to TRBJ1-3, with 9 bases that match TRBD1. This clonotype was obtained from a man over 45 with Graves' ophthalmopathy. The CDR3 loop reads CSAIRDRDLLYGSGNTIYF. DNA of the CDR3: TGCAGTGCGATCAGGGACAGGGATCTTTTGTACGGCTCTGGAAACACCATATATTTT.